This record looks at one T cell receptor (beta chain) sequence and its context. Repertoires were generated with immunoSEQ multiplex PCR, while TCRdb's copy carries only in-frame clones and drops some. The data hold 85,000 to 130,000 clones, with under 95% observed a single time. The data stem from a study of T cell changes during pregnancy in multiple sclerosis. The V segment lost 2 bases and the J segment 3 bases; nucleotides outside the gene matches: 7. Looked up from germline, CDR1 is SGDLS and CDR2 is YYNGEE. The CDR3 is 18 residues long. This sample comprised peripheral blood, obtained before pregnancy. V gene TRBV9 combines with J gene TRBJ2-5; 16 positions agree with TRBD2. The receptor was isolated from a female donor with multiple sclerosis, enrolled in a pregnancy study. Here the CDR3 reads CASSVGTSGGAAEETQYF. The DNA of the CDR3 is TGTGCCAGCAGCGTCGGGACTAGCGGGGGGGCCGCGGAAGAGACCCAGTACTTC.